The 26 T cell receptor beta chains reported below all come from one sample, sequenced in a study of T-cell reconstitution after alpha-beta-depleted transplantation in children. Unique molecular identifiers tagged the TCRbeta library. TCRdb ran MiXCR on the PCR reads and lists one entry per CDR3 protein. This repertoire shows 700,000 to 850,000 distinct CDR3 sequences, approximately 15% found once; its top ten account for about 5%. Specimen: PBMCs, mostly from graft donor cells, collected 360 days after TCRalphabeta/CD19-depleted stem cell transplant. The receptors originated from a male patient younger than 18 who had a stem cell transplant for acute lymphoblastic leukemia, so the T cells may come from the graft donor.

The rearrangement uses TRBV24-1 and TRBJ2-3; 9 nucleotides line up with TRBD2. The length of the CDR3 is 16 residues. V trimming: 3 bases; J trimming: 5 bases; junction bases outside the gene matches: 8. The germline CDR1 and CDR2 sequences are KGHDR and SFDVKD. CDR3 protein: CATSDPLAGVRDTQYF. CDR3 DNA: TGTGCCACCAGTGATCCTTTAGCGGGAGTAAGAGATACGCAGTATTTT.

The gene calls are TRBV5-1 and TRBJ2-2; 11 bases line up with TRBD1. J was trimmed by 4 bases and V by 4 bases; bases with no gene match: 6. Per the germline V gene, CDR1 is SGHRS and CDR2 is YFSETQ. The CDR3 consists of 16 residues. The CDR3 DNA follows: TGCGCCAGCAGCGTTCCGGGGACAGGGGGCACCGGGGAGCTGTTTTTT. Encoded protein: CASSVPGTGGTGELFF.

This clonotype was detected a few times. This sequence joins TRBV5-1 and TRBJ2-7; D is unresolved. The germline V gene has CDR1 SGHRS and CDR2 YFSETQ. V dropped 3 bases and J dropped 0 bases, with 7 bases sitting between them. The CDR3 covers 13 residues. CDR3: CASSSYYSYEQYF. DNA of the CDR3: TGCGCCAGCAGCTCCTACTACTCCTACGAGCAGTACTTC.

This clonotype was detected a few times. This rearrangement joins TRBV27 to TRBJ2-7; possibly TRBD1 for D (6 bases). Between the trimmed V and J ends, which lost 0 bases and 6 bases, there was a span of 9 bases. The CDR3 extends over 13 amino acids. The germline gives CDR1 MNHEY, CDR2 SMNVEV (reference sequence). The DNA for the CDR3 is TGTGCCAGCAGTTTATCGACAGGTCGCGAGCAGTACTTC. It codes for CASSLSTGREQYF.

This clonotype occurred many times. The V gene is TRBV29-1, the J gene TRBJ2-1; D not certain. The germline V and J ends were trimmed by 4 bases and 8 bases, with 3 bases remaining between them. This CDR3 is built from 9 residues. Germline lookup yields CDR1 SQVTM and CDR2 ANQGSEA. DNA for the CDR3: TGCAGCGTTGGCTATGAGCAGTTCTTC. Translating gives CSVGYEQFF.

This clonotype was seen a handful of times. At one end the junction does not follow the germline gene, possibly because of a read error. The chain couples TRBV12-3 or TRBV12-4 to TRBJ2-7, with a possible D match to TRBD1 (6 bases). This CDR3 is built from 14 residues. Here the CDR3 DNA reads TGTGCCAGCAGCCTGGACAGCCGGGGAGCAATTAAGGACTTC. Translated, it gives CASSLDSRGAIKDF.

The chain recombines TRBV4-1 with TRBJ2-1; 14 bases fit TRBD2. The germline CDR1 and CDR2 sequences are MGHRA and YSYEKL. CDR3 length: 17 amino acids. V lost 4 bases to trimming and J lost 5 bases; unmatched junction nucleotides: 7. The CDR3 sequence is CASSRGTSGRRNNEQFF. In nucleotides, the CDR3 is TGCGCCAGCAGCCGCGGGACTAGCGGGAGAAGGAACAATGAGCAGTTCTTC.

This clonotype turned up a few times. The chain joins TRBV6-1 to TRBJ2-1, with a weak D call TRBD2 (5 bases). V lost 7 bases and J lost 0, with 13 bases in between. Germline V gene lookup returns CDR1 MNHNS and CDR2 SASEGT. The CDR3 loop spans 15 amino acids. CDR3 DNA: TGTGCCAGCAAACCGACTGGGAGCTCCTACAATGAGCAGTTCTTC. Translation: CASKPTGSSYNEQFF.

This sequence joins TRBV5-1 and TRBJ2-1; D might be TRBD1 (5 bases). CDR1 and CDR2 from the germline V gene are SGHRS and YFSETQ. The CDR3 is 15 amino acids. Trimming stripped 0 bases from V and 3 bases from J, with 10 bases between. Here the CDR3 DNA reads TGCGCCAGCAGCTTGGCCGACAGCCTCTACAATGAGCAGTTCTTC. Protein product: CASSLADSLYNEQFF.

V and J are TRBV5-1 and TRBJ2-7; unclear D gene. From germline, CDR1 is SGHRS and CDR2 YFSETQ. V lost 5 bases and J 4 bases, leaving 13 bases between the germline ends. The CDR3 runs to 13 residues. The CDR3 coding sequence is TGCGCCAGCAGTCGCCAGGACCCATACGAGCAGTACTTC. Encoded protein: CASSRQDPYEQYF.

V gene TRBV25-1 combines with J gene TRBJ2-7; the D is unclear. Germline CDR1 reads MGHDK; CDR2 reads SYGVNS. V shed 3 bases and J shed 3 bases, with 12 bases lying between them. CDR3 length equals 14 residues. CDR3 amino acids: CASSDQRSFYEQYF. The CDR3 bases are TGTGCCAGCAGTGATCAGAGGAGCTTCTACGAGCAGTACTTC.

The chain recombines TRBV20-1 with TRBJ2-1; 11 bases agree with TRBD1. CDR1 DFQATT and CDR2 SNEGSKA come from the germline V gene (reference sequence). V lost 6 bases, J lost 8 bases, and 9 bases stayed unmatched. This CDR3 is 14 amino acids long. DNA of the CDR3: TGCAGTGCCCACCGAGGACAGGGGGCCGATGAGCAGTTCTTC. Translated, it gives CSAHRGQGADEQFF.

The chain is built from TRBV12-3 or TRBV12-4 and TRBJ2-3; TRBD2 agrees at 16 bases. The CDR3 consists of 17 residues. With V trimmed by 7 bases and J by 6 bases, 10 bases remained unmatched. DNA for the CDR3: TGTGCCAGCATTACGGGACTAGCGGGAGGGCCGTTGGATACGCAGTATTTT. The encoded protein is CASITGLAGGPLDTQYF.

This clonotype was seen ten or more times. This chain connects TRBV5-6 to TRBJ2-5; TRBD2 is a possible D gene (6 bases). The V end was cut by 2 bases, the J end by 3 bases, with 8 bases between. Germline V lookup: CDR1 SGHDT, CDR2 YYEEEE. This CDR3 region has 13 residues. The CDR3: CASSFGTEETQYF. Written as DNA, the CDR3 is TGTGCCAGCAGCTTTGGGACTGAAGAGACCCAGTACTTC.

This clonotype was detected only a few times. J is TRBJ2-7 and V is TRBV15; D is possibly TRBD2 (5 bases). The CDR3 has 17 residues. Deletions cut 0 bases from V and 0 bases from J, with 15 bases between. Germline V gives CDR1 LNHNV, CDR2 YYDKDF (reference sequence). Here the CDR3 DNA reads TGTGCCACCAGCAGAGATCCTTGGCGAGGGAGCTCCTACGAGCAGTACTTC. Translated: CATSRDPWRGSSYEQYF.

The chain has TRBV14 and TRBJ2-7; no definite D call. With 8 bases removed from V and 3 bases from J, the gap between germline ends came to 14 bases. The CDR3 runs to 13 residues. Germline CDR1 and CDR2: SGHDN and FVKESK. For the CDR3, the DNA is TGTGCCAGCGTCTTGAGGTTGCGCTACGAGCAGTACTTC. As protein: CASVLRLRYEQYF.

The chain combines TRBV6-1 with TRBJ1-5; 7 bases align to TRBD1. J lost 4 bases, V lost 7 bases, and 7 bases had no gene match. This CDR3 region has 14 residues. Germline-derived CDR1 and CDR2 are MNHNS and SASEGT. CDR3 loop: CASKGGQTNQPQHF. The CDR3 nucleotides are TGTGCCAGCAAAGGGGGACAGACTAATCAGCCCCAGCATTTT.

This clonotype appeared a few times. The rearrangement links TRBV21-1 to TRBJ2-4; TRBD2 is the table's D call and was not checked against the DNA. TRBV21-1 is a listed pseudogene. The CDR3 has 17 amino acids. The CDR3 reads CASSNEGSGRFKNIQYF. The DNA of the CDR3 is TGTGCCAGCAGCAATGAGGGTAGCGGGAGGTTTAAAAACATTCAGTACTTC.

Here the CDR3 DNA reads TGTGCCAGCAGTTTATCATGGGGTTTGGACACTGAAGCTTTCTTT. Translated, it gives CASSLSWGLDTEAFF. The gene calls are TRBV12-3 or TRBV12-4 and TRBJ1-1, with no clear D. V was cut by 2 bases and J by 3 bases, with 13 bases left in between. The CDR3 contains 15 residues.

This clonotype was detected ten times or more. V gene TRBV12-3 or TRBV12-4 combines with J gene TRBJ2-5, with TRBD1 matching 7 bases. CDR3 length equals 15 residues. Losses at the gene ends were 1 base for V and 3 bases for J; bases not matched to a gene: 5. The CDR3 nucleotides are TGTGCCAGCAGTTTAGGACAGGGTGGTGAAGAGACCCAGTACTTC. Amino acid sequence: CASSLGQGGEETQYF.

The rearrangement uses TRBV14 and TRBJ1-1, with D tentatively TRBD1 (5 bases). Germline lookup yields CDR1 SGHDN and CDR2 FVKESK. The CDR3 contains 13 residues. V was cut by 7 bases and J by 5 bases, with 14 bases left in between. The CDR3 DNA reads TGTGCCAGCACCCCTCCCGCAGGGACTGAAGCTTTCTTT. Protein product: CASTPPAGTEAFF.

For the CDR3, the DNA is TGCGCCAGCAGCCAAGTGAGAGGGACCGGCTTCTATGGCTACACCTTC. Translating it yields CASSQVRGTGFYGYTF. The rearrangement uses TRBV4-1 and TRBJ1-2; D perhaps matches TRBD1 (5 bases). Germline assignment: CDR1 MGHRA and CDR2 YSYEKL. The length of the CDR3 is 16 residues. The V end was cut by 1 base, the J end by 4 bases, with 16 bases between.

This clonotype has only a few counts. This sequence joins TRBV20-1 and TRBJ2-5; D possibly corresponds to TRBD1 (5 bases). Trimming shortened V by 6 bases and J by 3 bases, and 23 bases separated the two germline ends. The germline CDR1 and CDR2 sequences are DFQATT and SNEGSKA (reference sequence). This CDR3 contains 16 residues. The CDR3 bases are TGCAGTGCCAGTTATATACCCATGGGGCTTGAAGAGACCCAGTACTTC. This gives the protein CSASYIPMGLEETQYF.

A few counts support this clonotype. The rearrangement joins TRBV15 to TRBJ2-7; 9 bases line up with TRBD2. The germline V gene has CDR1 LNHNV and CDR2 YYDKDF (reference sequence). This CDR3 comprises 17 residues. Unmatched junction bases numbered 15, after V lost 4 bases and J lost 5 bases. DNA of the CDR3: TGTGCCACCAGCACCGTCCATCCGGCGGGAGGGCCCGACGAGCAGTACTTC. Protein product: CATSTVHPAGGPDEQYF.

The chain employs TRBV18 and TRBJ2-3, with unresolved D. With 3 bases removed from V and 5 bases from J, the gap between germline ends came to 18 bases. The CDR3 has 16 residues. Looked up from germline, CDR1 is KGHSH and CDR2 is LQKENI. CDR3 in amino acids: CASSPGLAFRGDTQYF. CDR3 sequence (DNA): TGTGCCAGCTCACCCGGGTTGGCTTTCAGAGGAGATACGCAGTATTTT.

This clonotype has more than one count but fewer than ten. The chain uses TRBV2 and TRBJ2-5; 7 positions match TRBD1. The length of the CDR3 is 11 residues. The ends lost 10 bases at V and 3 bases at J; junction bases unmatched: 2. The germline V gene encodes CDR1 SNHLY and CDR2 FYNNEI. The CDR3 coding sequence is TGTGCCACCGGACAGGAAGAGACCCAGTACTTC. Encoded protein: CATGQEETQYF.